The source of this T cell receptor (beta chain) is a study of tumor T cells in aggressive B-cell lymphoma. TCRdb keeps only in-frame clones here, not all; method: immunoSEQ multiplex PCR. The sample includes about 5,000 clones, 81% of them seen just once. Sequenced input: tumor tissue. The origin of this receptor is an adult with diffuse large B cell lymphoma.

The CDR3 protein is CASSTHREAFF. For the CDR3, the DNA is TGTGCCAGCAGTACCCACAGAGAAGCTTTCTTT. The rearrangement links TRBV6-5 to TRBJ1-1; D gene uncertain. The CDR3 contains 11 residues. In germline, CDR1 is MNHEY, CDR2 SVGAGI. Trimming pared 5 bases from V and 8 bases from J, leaving 9 bases between.